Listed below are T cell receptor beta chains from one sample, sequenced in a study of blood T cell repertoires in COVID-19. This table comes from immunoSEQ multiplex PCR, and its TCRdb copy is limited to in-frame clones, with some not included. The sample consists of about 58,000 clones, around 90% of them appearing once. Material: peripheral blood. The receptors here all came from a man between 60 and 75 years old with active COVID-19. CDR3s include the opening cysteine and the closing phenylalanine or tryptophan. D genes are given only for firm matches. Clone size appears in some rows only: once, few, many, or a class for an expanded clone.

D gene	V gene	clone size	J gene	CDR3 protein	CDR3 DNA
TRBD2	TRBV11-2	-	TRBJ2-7	CASSQLRGAHYEQYF	TGTGCCAGCAGCCAGCTGCGGGGGGCTCACTACGAGCAGTACTTC
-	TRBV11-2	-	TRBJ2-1	CASSLFRGGDNEQFF	TGTGCCAGCAGCTTATTCAGGGGAGGGGACAATGAGCAGTTCTTC
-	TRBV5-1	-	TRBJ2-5	CASSLTGLSFETQYF	TGCGCCAGCAGCTTGACAGGGTTGAGTTTCGAGACCCAGTACTTC
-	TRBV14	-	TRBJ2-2	CASSPTTYTGELFF	TGTGCCAGCAGCCCGACTACTTACACCGGGGAGCTGTTTTTT
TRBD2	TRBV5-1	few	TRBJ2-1	CATSRDSGRYNEQFF	TGCGCCACCAGCAGAGATAGCGGGAGGTACAATGAGCAGTTCTTC
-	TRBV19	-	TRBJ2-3	CASTKKGWDTQYF	TGTGCCAGTACCAAGAAGGGGTGGGATACGCAGTATTTT
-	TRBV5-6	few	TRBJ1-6	CASSLESGNSPLHF	TGTGCCAGCAGCTTGGAGTCGGGTAATTCACCCCTCCACTTT
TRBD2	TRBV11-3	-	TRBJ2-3	CASSLGLAGGTDTQYF	TGTGCCAGCAGCTTAGGACTAGCGGGGGGCACAGATACGCAGTATTTT
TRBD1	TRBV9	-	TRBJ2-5	CASSGGTGGRETQYF	TGTGCCAGCAGCGGTGGGACAGGGGGCAGAGAGACCCAGTACTTC
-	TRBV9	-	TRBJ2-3	CASSPRLASSTDTQYF	TGTGCCAGCAGCCCCCGACTCGCTTCTAGCACAGATACGCAGTATTTT
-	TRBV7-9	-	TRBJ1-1	CASSFSGSTEAFF	TGTGCCAGCAGCTTTTCGGGGTCCACTGAAGCTTTCTTT
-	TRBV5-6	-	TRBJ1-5	CASSYYRRDQPQHF	TGTGCCAGCAGCTACTACAGGAGGGATCAGCCCCAGCATTTT
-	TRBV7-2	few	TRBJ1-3	CASSLSGADTIYF	TGTGCCAGCAGCTTGTCAGGGGCGGACACCATATATTTT
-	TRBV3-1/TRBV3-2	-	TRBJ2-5	CASSPSLGALETQYF	TGTGCCAGCAGCCCCTCCCTTGGGGCGTTGGAGACCCAGTACTTC
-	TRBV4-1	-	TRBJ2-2	CASSQEQGGRLFF	TGCGCCAGCAGCCAAGAGCAGGGAGGAAGGCTGTTTTTT
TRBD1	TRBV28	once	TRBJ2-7	CASSLSRRDRVTYEQYF	TGTGCCAGCAGTTTATCCAGGCGGGACAGGGTAACCTACGAGCAGTACTTC
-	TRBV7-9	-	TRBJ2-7	CASSPPLAGEQYF	TGTGCCAGCAGCCCCCCCCTAGCCGGCGAGCAGTACTTC
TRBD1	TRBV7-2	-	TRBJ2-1	CASRLFLGQSYNEQFF	TGTGCCAGCAGACTTTTTTTGGGACAGTCGTACAATGAGCAGTTCTTC
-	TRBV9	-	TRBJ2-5	CASSVEAGTETQYF	TGTGCCAGCAGCGTAGAAGCAGGAACGGAGACCCAGTACTTC
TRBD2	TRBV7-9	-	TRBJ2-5	CASSLGLAEETQYF	TGTGCCAGCAGCTTAGGACTAGCGGAAGAGACCCAGTACTTC
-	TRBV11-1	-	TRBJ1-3	CASSDRSSGNTIYF	TGTGCCAGCAGTGACAGGAGCTCTGGAAACACCATATATTTT
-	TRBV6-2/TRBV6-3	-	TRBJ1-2	CASSYPPTTAGYGYTF	TGTGCCAGCAGTTACCCGCCAACTACGGCAGGGTATGGCTACACCTTC
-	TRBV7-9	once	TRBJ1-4	CASSFGVTNEKLFF	TGTGCCAGCAGCTTCGGAGTAACTAATGAAAAACTGTTTTTT
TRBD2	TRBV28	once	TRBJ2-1	CASSLIQRGYNEQFF	TGTGCCAGCAGTTTAATCCAGCGGGGGTACAATGAGCAGTTCTTC
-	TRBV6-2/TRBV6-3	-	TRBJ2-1	CASSYRRGGGFDNEQFF	TGTGCCAGCAGTTACCGCAGAGGAGGTGGTTTTGACAATGAGCAGTTCTTC
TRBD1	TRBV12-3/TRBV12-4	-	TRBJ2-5	CASRWDSRETQYF	TGTGCCAGCAGATGGGACAGTAGGGAGACCCAGTACTTC
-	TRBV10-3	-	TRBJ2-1	CAISESNEGWPKQFF	TGTGCCATCAGTGAGTCGAATGAGGGCTGGCCTAAGCAGTTCTTC
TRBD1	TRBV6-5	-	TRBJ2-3	CASSSPRTGEGDTQYF	TGTGCCAGCAGTTCCCCCCGGACAGGGGAGGGAGATACGCAGTATTTT
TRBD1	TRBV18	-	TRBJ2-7	CASSPQPGQGAGEQYF	TGTGCCAGCTCACCTCAACCGGGACAGGGGGCGGGGGAGCAGTACTTC
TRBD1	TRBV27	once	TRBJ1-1	CASSRQGQLGTEAFF	TGTGCCAGCAGTCGCCAGGGACAGCTGGGCACTGAAGCTTTCTTT
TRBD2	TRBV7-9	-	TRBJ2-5	CASSLERGIQETQYF	TGTGCCAGCAGCTTGGAGCGGGGGATACAAGAGACCCAGTACTTC
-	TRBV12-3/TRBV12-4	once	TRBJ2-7	CASSFNGYEQYF	TGTGCCAGCAGTTTCAACGGGTACGAGCAGTACTTC
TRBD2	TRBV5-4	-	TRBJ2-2	CASSLVSASGGAGELFF	TGTGCCAGCAGCTTGGTTTCGGCTAGCGGGGGGGCCGGGGAGCTGTTTTTT
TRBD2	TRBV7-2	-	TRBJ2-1	CASSLIGLLAGGRFF	TGTGCCAGCAGCTTAATCGGCCTACTAGCGGGAGGGCGGTTCTTC
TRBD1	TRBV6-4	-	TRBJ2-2	CASSKLPGQGNTGELFF	TGTGCCAGCAGTAAACTACCGGGACAGGGAAACACCGGGGAGCTGTTTTTT
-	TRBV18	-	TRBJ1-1	CASSPGQRNTEAFF	TGTGCCAGCTCACCTGGACAGAGAAACACTGAAGCTTTCTTT
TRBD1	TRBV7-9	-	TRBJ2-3	CASRRAGGQFNPSTDTQYF	TGTGCCAGCAGGAGGGCAGGGGGCCAATTCAACCCTAGCACAGATACGCAGTATTTT
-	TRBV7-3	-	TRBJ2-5	CASSPIPRSRTAGSETQYF	TGTGCCAGCAGCCCTATCCCGAGAAGCCGGACCGCGGGTAGTGAGACCCAGTACTTC
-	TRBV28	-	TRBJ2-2	CASTSVNTGELFF	TGTGCCAGCACATCAGTGAACACCGGGGAGCTGTTTTTT
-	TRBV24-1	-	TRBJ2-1	CATSLSGGPLNEQFF	TGTGCCACCAGCCTTAGCGGAGGGCCCCTCAATGAGCAGTTCTTC
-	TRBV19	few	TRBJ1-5	CASTPSLRQVPNQPQHF	TGTGCCAGTACTCCCTCCCTGCGACAGGTCCCTAATCAGCCCCAGCATTTT
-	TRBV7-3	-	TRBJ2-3	CASSLSQADTQYF	TGTGCCAGCAGCTTAAGTCAGGCGGATACGCAGTATTTT
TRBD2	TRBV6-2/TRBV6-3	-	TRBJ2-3	CASSYYASGTDTQYF	TGTGCCAGCAGTTACTATGCTAGCGGGACAGATACGCAGTATTTT
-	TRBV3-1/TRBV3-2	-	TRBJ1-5	CASSQHITRGSNQPQHF	TGTGCCAGCAGCCAACATATAACCCGGGGAAGCAATCAGCCCCAGCATTTT
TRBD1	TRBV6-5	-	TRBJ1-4	CASQKAGQGLEKLFF	TGTGCCAGCCAAAAGGCGGGACAGGGACTTGAAAAACTGTTTTTT
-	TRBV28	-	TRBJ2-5	CASSRSQRQETQYF	TGTGCCAGCTCTCGGTCACAGCGGCAAGAGACCCAGTACTTC
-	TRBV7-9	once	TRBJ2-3	CASSRPLGLSTDTQYF	TGTGCCAGCAGCCGTCCCTTGGGACTCAGCACAGATACGCAGTATTTT
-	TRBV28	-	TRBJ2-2	CASSSTAFGAGELFF	-
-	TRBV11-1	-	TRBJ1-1	CASSRNTGNTEAFF	TGTGCCAGCAGCCGCAACACAGGGAACACTGAAGCTTTCTTT
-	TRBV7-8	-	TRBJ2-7	CASSLEHGVYEQYF	TGTGCCAGCAGCTTAGAGCACGGGGTCTACGAGCAGTACTTC
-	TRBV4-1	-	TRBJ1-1	CASSQEEGVTEAFF	TGCGCCAGCAGCCAAGAAGAGGGGGTCACTGAAGCTTTCTTT
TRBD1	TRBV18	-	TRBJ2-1	CASSTGANEQFF	TGTGCCAGCTCAACAGGGGCAAATGAGCAGTTCTTC
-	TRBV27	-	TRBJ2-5	CASSSTVQETQYF	TGTGCCAGCAGTTCGACAGTCCAAGAGACCCAGTACTTC
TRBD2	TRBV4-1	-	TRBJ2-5	CASSQAFGGGGYQETQYF	TGCGCCAGCAGCCAAGCATTCGGCGGGGGGGGGTACCAAGAGACCCAGTACTTC
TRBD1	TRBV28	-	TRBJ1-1	CASSLLTGTEAFF	TGTGCCAGCAGTTTACTGACAGGGACTGAAGCTTTCTTT
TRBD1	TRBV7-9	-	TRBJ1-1	CATKIRGIEAFF	TGTGCCACCAAAATCAGGGGGATTGAAGCTTTCTTT
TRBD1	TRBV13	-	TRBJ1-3	CASSPGTGGINTIYF	TGTGCCAGCAGCCCGGGGACAGGGGGCATAAACACCATATATTTT